What follows are 12 T cell receptor beta chains derived from one specimen sequenced in a study of vaccination and CD4 T cells after COVID-19. No antigen is known for these receptors. Treatment indicated: approximately 9-day PBMC culture with coronavirus spike peptide pools or control peptides (ViraFEST assay). Scientists ran DNA taken from cultured CD4+ T cells through the Oncomine TCR Beta short-read assay for sequencing. One entry per CDR3 protein results from TCRdb running MiXCR on the PCR reads. The table includes about 12,000 distinct CDR3 sequences, 44% detected once. Sequenced sample: cultured CD4+ T cells from blood. All receptors come from a human donor with COVID-19.

The CDR3 region is CASRKVGGTEAFF. In DNA form, the CDR3 reads TGCGCCAGCCGAAAGGTGGGGGGGACTGAAGCTTTCTTT. The V gene is TRBV10-2, the J gene TRBJ1-1, with a weak D call TRBD1 (5 bases). This CDR3 has 13 residues. V dropped 8 bases and J dropped 5 bases, with 15 bases sitting between them. Germline lookup yields CDR1 WSHSY and CDR2 SAAADI.

The V gene is TRBV7-2, the J gene TRBJ2-2; D not resolved. Per germline, CDR1 SGHTA and CDR2 FQGNSA. V was clipped by 10 bases and J by 2 bases, with 14 bases between them. This CDR3 region has 14 residues. The chain's CDR3 is CATRRLLNTGELFF. In DNA form, the CDR3 reads TGTGCCACCAGGCGCCTTCTCAACACCGGGGAGCTGTTTTTT.

CDR3 DNA sequence: TGTGCCAGCCGGACTAGCGGCAACAATGAGCAGTTCTTC. It specifies CASRTSGNNEQFF. The rearrangement uses TRBV19 and TRBJ2-1, with 10 nucleotides matching TRBD2. The CDR3 loop spans 13 amino acids. With 9 bases clipped from V and 5 bases from J, the junction kept 4 bases outside the gene matches. Germline V gene data show CDR1 as LNHDA and CDR2 as SQIVND (reference sequence).

The chain has TRBV6-5 and TRBJ1-2; D remains unclear. The germline V gene encodes CDR1 MNHEY and CDR2 SVGAGI. This CDR3 has 13 residues. Trimming removed 2 bases from V and 8 bases from J, with 12 bases in between. CDR3 nucleotide sequence: TGTGCCAGCAGTTACGCCCGGCAGCAGGGCTACACCTTC. Protein product: CASSYARQQGYTF.

V and J are TRBV20-1 and TRBJ1-2; 7 bases are a match to TRBD1. J gave up 6 bases and V 4 bases, and 8 bases lay outside the gene matches. From germline, CDR1 is DFQATT and CDR2 SNEGSKA (reference sequence). The CDR3 spans 13 residues. The CDR3 is CSATWGQTNGYTF. DNA of the CDR3: TGCAGTGCTACCTGGGGACAGACAAATGGCTACACCTTC.

The chain uses TRBV20-1 and TRBJ1-2; D possibly corresponds to TRBD1 (5 bases). The CDR3 runs to 14 residues. The V and J ends lost 0 bases and 5 bases respectively, with 13 bases between them. Germline V gene data show CDR1 as DFQATT and CDR2 as SNEGSKA (reference sequence). The CDR3: CSAREPQGRYGYTF. Written as DNA, the CDR3 is TGCAGTGCTAGAGAACCCCAGGGTCGATATGGCTACACCTTC.

This clonotype was counted between two and nine times. The V gene is TRBV30, the J gene TRBJ1-3; no definite D call. V was shortened by 1 base and J by 5 bases, with 3 bases between the two germline ends. The germline V gene encodes CDR1 GTSNPN and CDR2 SVGIG (reference sequence). The CDR3 sequence is 11 residues long. The CDR3 region is CAWSDRNTIYF. In nucleotides, the CDR3 is TGTGCCTGGAGTGATAGAAACACCATATATTTT.

The chain carries TRBV11-3 and TRBJ2-5, with no clear D. This CDR3 is 13 amino acids long. Germline assignment: CDR1 SGHNT and CDR2 YENEEA. V gave up 2 bases and J gave up 5 bases, with 9 bases separating them. The CDR3 nucleotides read TGTGCCAGCAGCTTATCTGGGGTGGAGACCCAGTACTTC. Translation: CASSLSGVETQYF.

The chain employs TRBV18 and TRBJ1-2; 7 positions agree with TRBD1. With V trimmed by 1 base and J by 8 bases, 13 bases remained unmatched. Germline lookup yields CDR1 KGHSH and CDR2 LQKENI. The CDR3 covers 16 residues. Written as DNA, the CDR3 is TGTGCCAGCTCACCACTTAACACCGAACCGGGACAGGGCTACACCTTC. Translating gives CASSPLNTEPGQGYTF.

The chain has TRBV5-1 and TRBJ2-7, with 11 bases lining up with TRBD1. The CDR3 contains 16 residues. Trimming at V came to 4 bases and at J to 3 bases, leaving 9 bases not matched to a gene. Germline V gene sequence: CDR1 SGHRS, CDR2 YFSETQ. CDR3 region: CASSRWGTGGSYEQYF. DNA for the CDR3: TGCGCCAGCAGCCGTTGGGGGACAGGGGGTAGCTACGAGCAGTACTTC.

This clonotype is labeled large. CDR3 residues: CASSTQGSNYGYTF. CDR3 sequence (DNA): TGTGCCAGTAGTACACAGGGATCTAACTATGGCTACACCTTC. The chain uses TRBV19 and TRBJ1-2, with a tentative D call TRBD1 (6 bases). Trimming cost V 4 bases and J 0 bases, with 9 bases left between them. Per the germline V gene, CDR1 is LNHDA and CDR2 is SQIVND (reference sequence). The CDR3 sequence is 14 residues long.

There are a few counts of this clonotype. This chain links TRBV5-1 with TRBJ2-3; D gene uncertain. This CDR3 is 14 amino acids long. CDR1 and CDR2 (germline): SGHRS, YFSETQ. The V end lost 6 bases, the J end lost 1 base, and 12 bases lay between the germline ends. This CDR3 reads CASNPLVGTDTQYF. CDR3 DNA sequence: TGCGCCAGCAACCCCCTCGTCGGCACAGATACGCAGTATTTT.